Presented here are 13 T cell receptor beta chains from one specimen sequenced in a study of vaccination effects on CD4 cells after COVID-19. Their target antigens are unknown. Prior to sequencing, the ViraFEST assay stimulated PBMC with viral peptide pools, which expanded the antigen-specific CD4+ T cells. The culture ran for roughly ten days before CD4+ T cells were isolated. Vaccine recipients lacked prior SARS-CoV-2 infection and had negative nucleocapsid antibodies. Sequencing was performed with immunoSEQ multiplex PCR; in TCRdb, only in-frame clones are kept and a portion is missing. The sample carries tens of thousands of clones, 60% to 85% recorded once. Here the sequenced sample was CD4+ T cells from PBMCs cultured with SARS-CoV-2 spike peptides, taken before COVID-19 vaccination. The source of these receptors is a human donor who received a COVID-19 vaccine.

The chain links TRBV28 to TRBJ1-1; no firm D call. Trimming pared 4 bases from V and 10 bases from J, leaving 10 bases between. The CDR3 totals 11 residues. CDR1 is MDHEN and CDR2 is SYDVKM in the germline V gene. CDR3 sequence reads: CASSSAPAAFF. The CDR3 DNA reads TGTGCCAGCAGTTCGGCCCCTGCAGCTTTCTTT.

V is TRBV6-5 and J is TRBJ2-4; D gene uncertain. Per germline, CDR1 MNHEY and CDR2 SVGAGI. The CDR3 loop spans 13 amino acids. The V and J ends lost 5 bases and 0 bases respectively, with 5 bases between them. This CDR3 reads CASSTVAKNIQYF. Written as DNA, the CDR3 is TGTGCCAGCAGTACCGTAGCCAAAAACATTCAGTACTTC.

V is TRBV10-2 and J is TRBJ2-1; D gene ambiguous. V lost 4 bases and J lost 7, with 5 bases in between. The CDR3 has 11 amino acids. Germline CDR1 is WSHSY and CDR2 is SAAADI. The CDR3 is CASSVKNEQFF. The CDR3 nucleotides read TGCGCCAGCAGTGTAAAGAATGAGCAGTTCTTC.

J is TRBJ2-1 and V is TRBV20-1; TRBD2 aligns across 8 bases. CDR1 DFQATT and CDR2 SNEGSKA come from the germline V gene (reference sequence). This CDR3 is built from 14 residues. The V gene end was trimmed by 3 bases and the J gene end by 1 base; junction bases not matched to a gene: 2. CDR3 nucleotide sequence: TGCAGTGCTAGTCGGGGGGGTTCCTACAATGAGCAGTTCTTC. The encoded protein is CSASRGGSYNEQFF.

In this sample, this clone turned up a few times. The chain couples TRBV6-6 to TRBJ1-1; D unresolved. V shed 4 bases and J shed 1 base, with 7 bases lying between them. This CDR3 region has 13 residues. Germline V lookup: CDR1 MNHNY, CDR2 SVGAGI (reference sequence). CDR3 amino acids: CASSLVGNTEAFF. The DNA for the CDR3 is TGTGCCAGCAGTTTAGTAGGGAACACTGAAGCTTTCTTT.

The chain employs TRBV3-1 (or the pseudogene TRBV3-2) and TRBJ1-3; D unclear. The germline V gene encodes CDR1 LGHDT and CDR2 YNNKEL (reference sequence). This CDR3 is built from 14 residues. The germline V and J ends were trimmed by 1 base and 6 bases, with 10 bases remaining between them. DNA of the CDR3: TGTGCCAGCAGCCAAGTAGGGAACAAAAACACCATATATTTT. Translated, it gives CASSQVGNKNTIYF.

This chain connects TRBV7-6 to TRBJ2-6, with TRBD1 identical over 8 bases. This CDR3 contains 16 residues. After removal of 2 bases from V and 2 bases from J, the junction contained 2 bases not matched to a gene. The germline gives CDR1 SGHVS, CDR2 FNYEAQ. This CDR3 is CASSLSGGTGANVLTF. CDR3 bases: TGTGCCAGCAGCTTATCAGGGGGCACTGGGGCCAACGTCCTGACTTTC.

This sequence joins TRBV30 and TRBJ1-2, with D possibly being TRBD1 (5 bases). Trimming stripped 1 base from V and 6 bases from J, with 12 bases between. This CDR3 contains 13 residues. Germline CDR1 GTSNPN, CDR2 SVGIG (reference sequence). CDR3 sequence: CAWSGGTFHGYTF. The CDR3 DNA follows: TGTGCCTGGAGTGGAGGGACGTTTCATGGCTACACCTTC.

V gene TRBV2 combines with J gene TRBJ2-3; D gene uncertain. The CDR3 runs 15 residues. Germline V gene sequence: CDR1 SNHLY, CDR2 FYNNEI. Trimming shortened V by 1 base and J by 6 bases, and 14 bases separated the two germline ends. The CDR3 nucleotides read TGTGCCAGCAGTGAAGAAGAGGCCGCTGGGGATACGCAGTATTTT. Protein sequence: CASSEEEAAGDTQYF. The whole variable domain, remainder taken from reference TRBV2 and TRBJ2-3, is EPEVTQTPSHQVTQMGQEVILRCVPISNHLYFYWYRQILGQKVEFLVSFYNNEISEKSEIFDDQFSVERPDGSNFTLKIRSTKLEDSAMYFCASSEEEAAGDTQYFGPGTRLTVL.

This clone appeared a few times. CDR3 DNA: TGTGCCAGCAGTCGTTGGGACAGGGGGTTGATTACTGAAGCTTTCTTT. It specifies CASSRWDRGLITEAFF. The V gene is TRBV2, the J gene TRBJ1-1; 11 nucleotides line up with TRBD1. Looked up from germline, CDR1 is SNHLY and CDR2 is FYNNEI. This CDR3 contains 16 residues. The J segment lost 5 bases and the V segment lost 5 bases, leaving 10 bases of the junction unmatched. The whole variable domain, remainder taken from reference TRBV2 and TRBJ1-1, is EPEVTQTPSHQVTQMGQEVILRCVPISNHLYFYWYRQILGQKVEFLVSFYNNEISEKSEIFDDQFSVERPDGSNFTLKIRSTKLEDSAMYFCASSRWDRGLITEAFFGQGTRLTVV.

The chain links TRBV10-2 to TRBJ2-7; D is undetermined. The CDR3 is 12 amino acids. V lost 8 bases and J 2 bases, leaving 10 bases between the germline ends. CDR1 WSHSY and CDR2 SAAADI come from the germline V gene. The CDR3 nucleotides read TGCGCCAGCGTTCGCGGACCCTACGAGCAGTACGTC. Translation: CASVRGPYEQYV.

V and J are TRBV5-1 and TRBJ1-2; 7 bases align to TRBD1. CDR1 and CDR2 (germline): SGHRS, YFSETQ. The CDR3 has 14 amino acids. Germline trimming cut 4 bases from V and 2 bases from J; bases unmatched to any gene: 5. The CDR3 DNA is TGCGCCAGCAGCCTATCACAGGGGAACTATGGCTACACCTTC. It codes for CASSLSQGNYGYTF.

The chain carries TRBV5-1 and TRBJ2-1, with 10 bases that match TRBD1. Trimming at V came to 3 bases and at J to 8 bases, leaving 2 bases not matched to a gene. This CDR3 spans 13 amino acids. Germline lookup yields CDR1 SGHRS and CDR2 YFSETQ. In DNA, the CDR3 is TGCGCCAGCAGCTGGGGGACAGGGGATGAGCAGTTCTTC. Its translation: CASSWGTGDEQFF.